Described below is a single TCR beta chain sequence and its context. The CDR3 sequence is 17 residues long. The source of the sample is a study of cytomegalovirus exposure and HLA in healthy donors. Amplification used 60 Vbeta primers and 13 Jbeta primers. Only in-frame clones appear in the TCRdb table, and some are missing; sequencing was by immunoSEQ multiplex PCR. Of 95,000 to 100,000 clones in the sample, roughly 76% were seen once. This chain connects TRBV12-2 to TRBJ2-7; the table's D call of TRBD1 was not tested on the DNA. TRBV12-2 is labeled a pseudogene. Sequencing was done on a sample of PBMCs. This receptor was obtained from a man aged 35 to 55 in good health and CMV-seronegative. CDR3 in DNA: TGTGCAAGTCACAACTTATGCCTGGGACAGGCAATCTACGCGCAGTACTTC. Its protein product is CASHNLCLGQAIYAQYF.